Below are 9 T cell receptor beta chains sequenced from a single sample in a study of CD8+ T cells in alopecia areata. In each case, RNA was isolated and then reverse transcribed into cDNA as the sequencing template. TCRdb's copy holds only in-frame clones and misses some; the assay was immunoSEQ multiplex PCR. Found here are approximately 180,000 clones, roughly 59% of them singletons; the top ten hold around 1.6%. The specimen comprised CD4+ T cells sorted from blood, sampled at week 0. The receptor source for this set is a human donor with alopecia areata.

This chain joins TRBV7-3 and TRBJ2-6; D gene ambiguous. Germline-derived CDR1 and CDR2 are SGHTA and FQGTGA. The V end was cut by 5 bases, the J end by 0 bases, with 8 bases between. There are 15 residues in the CDR3. CDR3 protein: CASSPRISGANVLTF. The CDR3 nucleotides read TGTGCCAGCAGCCCCAGGATCTCTGGGGCCAACGTCCTGACTTTC.

The table lists this clone with a few counts. The rearrangement joins TRBV4-3 to TRBJ2-7; D unclear. With 1 base removed from V and 6 bases from J, the gap between germline ends came to 10 bases. The CDR3 has 13 amino acids. Germline CDR1 is LGHNA and CDR2 is YSLEER. Written as DNA, the CDR3 is TGCGCCAGCAGCCAAGGGGTGTGGGGCGAGCAGTACTTC. It is translated as CASSQGVWGEQYF.

This clone was observed a handful of times. The V gene is TRBV30, the J gene TRBJ2-1, with a weak D call TRBD1 (6 bases). The CDR3 loop spans 14 amino acids. The germline V gene has CDR1 GTSNPN and CDR2 SVGIG (reference sequence). V was trimmed by 7 bases and J by 7 bases, leaving 20 bases between them. The CDR3 region has the DNA TGTGCCTTCCCGAAGAAACAGGGTTCGAATGAGCAGTTCTTC. Translated: CAFPKKQGSNEQFF.

J is TRBJ1-2 and V is TRBV29-1; 8 bases align to TRBD1. Germline CDR1 and CDR2: SQVTM and ANQGSEA. V gave up 5 bases and J gave up 4 bases; unmatched junction bases: 12. This CDR3 has 15 amino acids. Here the CDR3 DNA reads TGCAGCGTTCCCGGACAGGGCAGGCCAGGCTATGGCTACACCTTC. It translates to CSVPGQGRPGYGYTF.

This clone was detected once. V is TRBV29-1 and J is TRBJ1-1, with D unresolved. The length of the CDR3 is 11 residues. Trimming stripped 5 bases from V and 5 bases from J, with 9 bases between. Germline lookup yields CDR1 SQVTM and CDR2 ANQGSEA. The CDR3 DNA reads TGCAGCGTTCGCACTGGGACTGAAGCTTTCTTT. It translates to CSVRTGTEAFF.

To note about this clone: The same CDR3 arises from other DNA sequences in this sample as well. Written as DNA, the CDR3 is TGCGCCAGCAGCCAAGGTCGGTACACTGAAGCTTTCTTT. It specifies CASSQGRYTEAFF. The rearrangement uses TRBV4-3 and TRBJ1-1, with D hard to call. The germline V gene has CDR1 LGHNA and CDR2 YSLEER. This CDR3 is built from 13 residues. V was pared by 1 base and J by 3 bases, with 6 bases between.

This clone was seen more than once but under ten times. This sample includes further DNA sequences coding for the same CDR3. V usage is TRBV29-1 and J usage is TRBJ2-5, with D tentatively TRBD2 (5 bases). V was cut by 6 bases and J by 5 bases, with 10 bases left in between. The CDR3 has 11 amino acids. From germline, CDR1 is SQVTM and CDR2 ANQGSEA. The CDR3 loop is CSVEPGETQYF. The CDR3 region has the DNA TGCAGCGTGGAACCGGGGGAGACCCAGTACTTC.

The V call is TRBV9, the J call TRBJ2-1, with 8 bases matching TRBD2. Per germline, CDR1 SGDLS and CDR2 YYNGEE. With V trimmed by 4 bases and J by 4 bases, 13 bases remained unmatched. There are 17 residues in the CDR3. In nucleotides, the CDR3 is TGTGCCAGCAGCTTCTCACTGGGAGCGGGGGTGTACAATGAGCAGTTCTTC. This gives the protein CASSFSLGAGVYNEQFF.

V is TRBV5-1 and J is TRBJ2-3; TRBD2 is a possible D gene (6 bases). V was shortened by 3 bases and J by 4 bases, with 12 bases between the two germline ends. CDR1 and CDR2 (germline): SGHRS, YFSETQ. The CDR3 runs to 14 residues. CDR3 nucleotide sequence: TGCGCCAGCAGCTCGGAGGGAGGAGCAGATACGCAGTATTTT. It yields the protein CASSSEGGADTQYF.